This T cell receptor (beta chain) was captured in a study of post-analysis software for immune sequencing data. Unique molecular identifiers were built into the TCR beta cDNA libraries. TCRdb re-analysed the PCR reads in MiXCR, keeping a single row per CDR3 protein. This table holds about 760,000 distinct CDR3 sequences, 25% to 30% found once. This clonotype has just a few counts. What it recognizes is unknown. The V and J ends lost 2 bases and 0 bases respectively, with 15 bases between them. The V gene's germline CDR1 is MGHDK and CDR2 SYGVNS. The CDR3 extends over 17 amino acids. Study-wide findings and caveats: Compared with controls, patients had more of about 5 TRBV segments, including TRBV5-6, TRBV5-1 and TRBV20-1.

The sequence was obtained from a girl between 10 and 17 years old with multiple sclerosis. Sample: blood. The chain recombines TRBV25-1 with TRBJ2-3; TRBD2 is a possible D gene (6 bases). The CDR3 sequence is CASSEGGGTLSTDTQYF. For the CDR3, the DNA is TGTGCCAGCAGTGAAGGCGGCGGGACCCTTAGCACAGATACGCAGTATTTT.